This TCR beta chain was retrieved from a study of T cells in Graves' hyperthyroidism and ophthalmopathy. On the study more broadly: Peripheral blood sampling occurred at initial diagnosis, before any treatment. Study-wide results and limits: The model anticipated ophthalmopathy a median around six months pre-onset.

With respect to this clonotype: The antigen is not known.

Germline V lookup: CDR1 SNHLY, CDR2 FYNNEI. Trimming cost V 6 bases and J 5 bases; bases outside gene matches: 8. The CDR3 contains 14 residues. Amplification yielded TCR beta CDR3 regions, with RNA transcripts as the source. In the first-round RT-PCR of the TCR CDR3, the HTBI primer set was used. TCRdb called the multiplex PCR reads again in MiXCR, with one record for every CDR3 protein. This sample carries a few hundred thousand distinct CDR3 sequences, around 13% of them seen once, and the ten largest clones take 9.2%. Diagnosis rested on symptoms, serum thyroxine and TRAb, thyroid ultrasound, and orbital computed tomography.

The origin of this receptor is a woman under 30 with Graves' hyperthyroidism. The V gene is TRBV2, the J gene TRBJ1-2; 8 nucleotides match TRBD1. The sample taken for sequencing was blood. The CDR3 DNA follows: TGTGCCAGCAGGCGGACAGGGTCCCGATATGGCTACACCTTC. Amino acid sequence: CASRRTGSRYGYTF.